This passage covers 5 T cell receptor beta chains from one sample sequenced in a study of T cell responses to AZD1222 COVID-19 vaccine. The protocol was immunoSEQ multiplex PCR, while the TCRdb copy is restricted to in-frame clones and leaves out a portion. This sample has 150,000 or so clones; 75% to 95% occur once, and the top ten carry approximately 2.9%. Material: peripheral blood, obtained on day 0 of MenACWY control vaccination. The receptors here all came from an adult in good health.

V is TRBV3-1 (or the pseudogene TRBV3-2) and J is TRBJ2-3, with D possibly TRBD1 on 6 matching bases. CDR3 length equals 16 residues. Germline values: CDR1 LGHDT, CDR2 YNNKEL (reference sequence). The ends were cut back, 5 bases at V and 8 bases at J, with 23 bases in the middle. CDR3 protein: CASSMGAPPSSATQYF. The CDR3 bases are TGTGCCAGCAGCATGGGGGCGCCACCGAGTTCAGCTACGCAGTATTTT.

The chain carries TRBV18 and TRBJ1-6; D may be TRBD1 (6 bases). The germline CDR1 and CDR2 sequences are KGHSH and LQKENI. The CDR3 is 17 amino acids. The germline V and J ends were trimmed by 6 bases and 10 bases, with 25 bases remaining between them. For the CDR3, the DNA is TGTGCCAGCTCGCCCAAGACAGGAACAAACCTTGGATCACCCCTCCACTTT. This sequence encodes CASSPKTGTNLGSPLHF.

This chain connects TRBV2 to TRBJ1-5; D may be TRBD1 (5 bases). V lost 5 bases and J 0 bases, leaving 5 bases between the germline ends. This CDR3 spans 13 amino acids. The germline gives CDR1 SNHLY, CDR2 FYNNEI. This CDR3 is CASSRGSNQPQHF. In DNA form, the CDR3 reads TGTGCCAGCAGTAGGGGTAGCAATCAGCCCCAGCATTTT.

The rearrangement links TRBV4-2 to TRBJ1-1; no reliable D call. The CDR3 is 15 residues long. V lost 0 bases and J 0 bases, leaving 8 bases between the germline ends. CDR1 is LGHNA, CDR2 YNFKEQ, per germline. CDR3 DNA: TGTGCCAGCAGCCAAGACATAAAAGTGAACACTGAAGCTTTCTTT. This sequence encodes CASSQDIKVNTEAFF.

The chain employs TRBV10-2 and TRBJ2-1; unclear D gene. Germline V CDR1 and CDR2: WSHSY, SAAADI. This CDR3 is 15 amino acids long. V was clipped by 6 bases and J by 1 base, with 13 bases between them. CDR3 DNA: TGCGCCAGCAGCGCCCAAGGGCCTTCCTACAATGAGCAGTTCTTC. Translating it yields CASSAQGPSYNEQFF.